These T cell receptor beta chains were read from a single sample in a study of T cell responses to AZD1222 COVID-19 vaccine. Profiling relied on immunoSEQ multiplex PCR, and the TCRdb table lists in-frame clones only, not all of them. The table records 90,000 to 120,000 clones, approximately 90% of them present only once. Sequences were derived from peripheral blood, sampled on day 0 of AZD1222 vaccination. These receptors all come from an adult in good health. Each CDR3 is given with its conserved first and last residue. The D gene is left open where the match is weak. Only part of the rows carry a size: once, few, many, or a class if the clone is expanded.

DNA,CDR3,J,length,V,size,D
TGTGCCAGCAGCTTTGACAGGAACTATGGCTACACCTTC,CASSFDRNYGYTF,TRBJ1-2,13,TRBV7-2,.,.
TGTGCCAGCAGCTTACTCTCGGGACTAGCGGGAACAGATACGCAGTATTTT,CASSLLSGLAGTDTQYF,TRBJ2-3,17,TRBV7-2,.,TRBD2
TGCGCCAGCAGCCAAGATCAAGGGTATGAGCAGTTCTTC,CASSQDQGYEQFF,TRBJ2-1,13,TRBV4-1,once,.
TGTGCCAGCAGCTTATTGACAGCAAATTCACCCCTCCACTTT,CASSLLTANSPLHF,TRBJ1-6,14,TRBV7-3,.,.
TGTGCCTGGAGTAGGGACAGCGAAACACCCCTCCACTTT,CAWSRDSETPLHF,TRBJ1-6,13,TRBV30,.,TRBD1
TGTGCCAGCAGTTACCGGGACAGGGGGGTCACAGATACGCAGTATTTT,CASSYRDRGVTDTQYF,TRBJ2-3,16,TRBV6-5,once,TRBD1
TGTGCCAGCAGCCAAGGCGATGGGAACTATGGCTACACCTTC,CASSQGDGNYGYTF,TRBJ1-2,14,TRBV4-2,.,.
TGCGCCAGCAGCCCTGGGGTACTAGCGATAGCCTACGAGCAGTACTTC,CASSPGVLAIAYEQYF,TRBJ2-7,16,TRBV4-1,.,TRBD2
TGCGCCAGCAGCTTGGACACGGTGAACACTGAAGCTTTCTTT,CASSLDTVNTEAFF,TRBJ1-1,14,TRBV5-1,.,.
TGTGCCAGTAGCCCAACAGGGGATCGCTATGGCTACACCTTC,CASSPTGDRYGYTF,TRBJ1-2,14,TRBV19,.,TRBD1
TGTGCCTGGAGTGTTCTGGGGAATCAGCCCCAGCATTTT,CAWSVLGNQPQHF,TRBJ1-5,13,TRBV30,.,.
TGTGCCAGCAGATGGGGACAGACTAACAATGAGCAGTTCTTC,CASRWGQTNNEQFF,TRBJ2-1,14,TRBV2,.,TRBD1
TGTGCCACCAGTACCGGACAGGGGCCAGAAAAACTGTTTTTT,CATSTGQGPEKLFF,TRBJ1-4,14,TRBV15,.,TRBD1
TGTGCCAGCTCACGTGAGGGCGCCTCTGGAAACACCATATATTTT,CASSREGASGNTIYF,TRBJ1-3,15,TRBV18,.,.
TGTGCCAGCACCTTGGACAGGGTAATTGGCTACACCTTC,CASTLDRVIGYTF,TRBJ1-2,13,TRBV5-5,.,TRBD1
TGTGCCAGCTCACCAAGGCTAGCGGGGGTCGGGGCCCCAGAGACCCAGTACTTC,CASSPRLAGVGAPETQYF,TRBJ2-5,18,TRBV18,.,TRBD2
TGTGCCAGCAGTTCCGTGACTAGCGGCTACAATGAGCAGTTCTTC,CASSSVTSGYNEQFF,TRBJ2-1,15,TRBV28,.,TRBD2
TGTGCCAGCAGTCCCAGGGGGTGGGGAGAGACCCAGTACTTC,CASSPRGWGETQYF,TRBJ2-5,14,TRBV6-5,.,TRBD1